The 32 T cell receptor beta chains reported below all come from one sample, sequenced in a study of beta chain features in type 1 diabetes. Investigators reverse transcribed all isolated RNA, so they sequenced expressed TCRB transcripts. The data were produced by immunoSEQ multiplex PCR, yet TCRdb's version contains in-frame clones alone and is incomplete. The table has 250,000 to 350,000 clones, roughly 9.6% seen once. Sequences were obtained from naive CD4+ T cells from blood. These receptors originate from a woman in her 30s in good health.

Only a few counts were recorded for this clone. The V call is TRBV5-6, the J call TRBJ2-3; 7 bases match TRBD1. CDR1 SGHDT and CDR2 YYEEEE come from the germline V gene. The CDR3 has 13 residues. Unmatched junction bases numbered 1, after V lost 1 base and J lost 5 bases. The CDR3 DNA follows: TGTGCCAGCAGCTTGTCAGGGGGAGATACGCAGTATTTT. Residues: CASSLSGGDTQYF.

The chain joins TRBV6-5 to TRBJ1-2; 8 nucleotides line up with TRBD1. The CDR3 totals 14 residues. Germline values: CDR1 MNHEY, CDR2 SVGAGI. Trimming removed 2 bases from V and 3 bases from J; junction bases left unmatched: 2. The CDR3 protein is CASSYQGADYGYTF. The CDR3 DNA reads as TGTGCCAGCAGTTACCAGGGGGCGGACTATGGCTACACCTTC.

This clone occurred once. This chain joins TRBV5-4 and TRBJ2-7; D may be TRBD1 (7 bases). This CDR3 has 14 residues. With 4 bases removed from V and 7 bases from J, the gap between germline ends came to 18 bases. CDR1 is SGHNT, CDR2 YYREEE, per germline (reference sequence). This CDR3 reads CASSPQGGHREQYF. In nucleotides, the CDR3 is TGTGCCAGCAGCCCCCAGGGGGGACATCGAGAGCAGTACTTC.

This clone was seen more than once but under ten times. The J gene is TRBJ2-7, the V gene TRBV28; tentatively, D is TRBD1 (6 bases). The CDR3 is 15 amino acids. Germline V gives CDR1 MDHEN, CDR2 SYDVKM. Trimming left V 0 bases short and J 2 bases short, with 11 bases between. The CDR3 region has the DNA TGTGCCAGCAGTTTATGGGCAGGGGAAGCCTACGAGCAGTACTTC. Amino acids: CASSLWAGEAYEQYF.

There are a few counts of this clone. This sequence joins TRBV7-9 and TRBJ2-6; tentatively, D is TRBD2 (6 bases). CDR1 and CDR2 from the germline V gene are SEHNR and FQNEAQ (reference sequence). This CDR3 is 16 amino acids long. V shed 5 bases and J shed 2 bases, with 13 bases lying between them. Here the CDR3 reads CASSARLVTGANVLTF. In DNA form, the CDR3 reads TGTGCCAGCAGCGCAAGACTAGTCACTGGGGCCAACGTCCTGACTTTC.

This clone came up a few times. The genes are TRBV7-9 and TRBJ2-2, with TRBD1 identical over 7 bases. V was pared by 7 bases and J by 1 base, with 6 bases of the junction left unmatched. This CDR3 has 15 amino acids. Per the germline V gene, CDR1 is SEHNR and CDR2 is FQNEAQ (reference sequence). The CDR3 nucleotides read TGTGCCAGCATCAGGACAGGAAGGAACACCGGGGAGCTGTTTTTT. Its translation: CASIRTGRNTGELFF.

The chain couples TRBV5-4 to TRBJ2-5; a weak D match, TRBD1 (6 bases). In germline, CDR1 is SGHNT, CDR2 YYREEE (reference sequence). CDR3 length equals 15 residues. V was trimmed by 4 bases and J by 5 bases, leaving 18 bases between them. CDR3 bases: TGTGCCAGCAGCCGTGTCGATGGGGGCGCGGAGACCCAGTACTTC. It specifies CASSRVDGGAETQYF. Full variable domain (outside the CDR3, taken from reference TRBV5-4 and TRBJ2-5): ETGVTQSPTHLIKTRGQQVTLRCSSQSGHNTVSWYQQALGQGPQFIFQYYREEENGRGNFPPRFSGLQFPNYSSELNVNALELDDSALYLCASSRVDGGAETQYFGPGTRLLVL.

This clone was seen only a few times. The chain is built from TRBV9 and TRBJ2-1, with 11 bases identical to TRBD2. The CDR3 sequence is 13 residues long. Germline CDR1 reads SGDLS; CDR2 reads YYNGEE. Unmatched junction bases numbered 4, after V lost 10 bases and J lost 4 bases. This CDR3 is CAWRLAGYNEQFF. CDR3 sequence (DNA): TGTGCCTGGAGACTAGCGGGGTACAATGAGCAGTTCTTC.

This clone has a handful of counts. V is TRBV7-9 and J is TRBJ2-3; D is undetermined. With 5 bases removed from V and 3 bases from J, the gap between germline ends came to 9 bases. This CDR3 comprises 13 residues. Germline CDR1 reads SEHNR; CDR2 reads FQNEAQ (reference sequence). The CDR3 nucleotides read TGTGCCAGCAGCGGTCAGGTTACAGATACGCAGTATTTT. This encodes CASSGQVTDTQYF.

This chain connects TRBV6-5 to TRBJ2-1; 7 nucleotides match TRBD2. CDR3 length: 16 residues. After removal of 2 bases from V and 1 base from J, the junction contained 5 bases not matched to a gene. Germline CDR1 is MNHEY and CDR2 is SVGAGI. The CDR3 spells CASSYRAGVSYNEQFF. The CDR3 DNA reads TGTGCCAGCAGTTACCGGGCGGGAGTATCCTACAATGAGCAGTTCTTC.

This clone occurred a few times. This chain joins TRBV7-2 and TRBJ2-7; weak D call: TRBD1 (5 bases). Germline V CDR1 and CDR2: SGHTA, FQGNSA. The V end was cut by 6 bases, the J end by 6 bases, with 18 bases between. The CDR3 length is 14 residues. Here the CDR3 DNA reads TGTGCCAGCAGTTCCCCTCGGAGCAGGGTCGAGCAGTACTTC. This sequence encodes CASSSPRSRVEQYF. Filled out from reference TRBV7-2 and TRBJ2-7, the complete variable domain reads GAGVSQSPSNKVTEKGKDVELRCDPISGHTALYWYRQSLGQGLEFLIYFQGNSAPDKSGLPSDRFSAERTGGSVSTLTIQRTQQEDSAVYLCASSSPRSRVEQYFGPGTRLTVT.

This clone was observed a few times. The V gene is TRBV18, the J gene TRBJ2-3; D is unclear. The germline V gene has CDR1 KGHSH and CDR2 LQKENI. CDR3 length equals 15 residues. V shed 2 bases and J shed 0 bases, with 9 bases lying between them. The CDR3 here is CASSPVAPSTDTQYF. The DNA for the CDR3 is TGTGCCAGCTCACCAGTAGCACCAAGCACAGATACGCAGTATTTT.

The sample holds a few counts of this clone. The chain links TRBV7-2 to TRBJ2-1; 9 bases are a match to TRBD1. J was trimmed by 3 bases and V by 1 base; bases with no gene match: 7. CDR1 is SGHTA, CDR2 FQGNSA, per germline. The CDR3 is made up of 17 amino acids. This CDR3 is CASSLVVRDRDYNEQFF. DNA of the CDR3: TGTGCCAGCAGCTTAGTGGTCCGGGACAGGGACTACAATGAGCAGTTCTTC.

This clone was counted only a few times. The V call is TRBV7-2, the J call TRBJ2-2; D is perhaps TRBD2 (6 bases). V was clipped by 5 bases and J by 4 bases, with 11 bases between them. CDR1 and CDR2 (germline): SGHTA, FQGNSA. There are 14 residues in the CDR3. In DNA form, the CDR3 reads TGTGCCAGCAGCGTGGACTATACCACCGGGGAGCTGTTTTTT. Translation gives CASSVDYTTGELFF.

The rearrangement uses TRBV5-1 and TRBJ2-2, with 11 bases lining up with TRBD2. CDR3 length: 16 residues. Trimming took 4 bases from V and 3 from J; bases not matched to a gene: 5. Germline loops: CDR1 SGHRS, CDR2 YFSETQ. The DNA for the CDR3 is TGCGCCAGCAGCATCGTTAGCGGGGGGGACACCGGGGAGCTGTTTTTT. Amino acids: CASSIVSGGDTGELFF.

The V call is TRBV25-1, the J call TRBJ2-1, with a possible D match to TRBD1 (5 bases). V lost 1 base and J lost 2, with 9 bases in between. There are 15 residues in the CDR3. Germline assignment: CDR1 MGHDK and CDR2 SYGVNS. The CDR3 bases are TGTGCCAGCAGTGAATTACAGGACGCCTACAATGAGCAGTTCTTC. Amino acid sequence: CASSELQDAYNEQFF. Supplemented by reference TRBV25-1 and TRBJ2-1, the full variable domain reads EADIYQTPRYLVIGTGKKITLECSQTMGHDKMYWYQQDPGMELHLIHYSYGVNSTEKGDLSSESTVSRIRTEHFPLTLESARPSHTSQYLCASSELQDAYNEQFFGPGTRLTVL.

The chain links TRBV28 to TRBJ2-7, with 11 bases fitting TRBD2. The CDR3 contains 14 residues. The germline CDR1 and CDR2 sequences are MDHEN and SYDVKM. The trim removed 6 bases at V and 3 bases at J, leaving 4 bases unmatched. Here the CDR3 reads CASRVAGGDYEQYF. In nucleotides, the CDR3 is TGTGCCAGCAGGGTAGCGGGAGGGGACTACGAGCAGTACTTC.

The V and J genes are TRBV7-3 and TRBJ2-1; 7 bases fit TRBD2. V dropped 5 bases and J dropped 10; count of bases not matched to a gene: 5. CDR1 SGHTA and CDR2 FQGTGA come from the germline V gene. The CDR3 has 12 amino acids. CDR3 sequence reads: CASSPGGLEQFF. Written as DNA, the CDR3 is TGTGCCAGCAGCCCCGGGGGACTAGAGCAGTTCTTC.

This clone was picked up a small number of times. The CDR3 DNA reads TGTGCCAGCAGCTTAGTTCCAGGGACTAGCGGGAGACACGAGCAGTACTTC. Translated: CASSLVPGTSGRHEQYF. The chain employs TRBV11-2 and TRBJ2-7; 14 bases agree with TRBD2. CDR3 size: 17 residues. V dropped 1 base and J dropped 5; count of bases not matched to a gene: 7. Per germline, CDR1 SGHAT and CDR2 FQNNGV.

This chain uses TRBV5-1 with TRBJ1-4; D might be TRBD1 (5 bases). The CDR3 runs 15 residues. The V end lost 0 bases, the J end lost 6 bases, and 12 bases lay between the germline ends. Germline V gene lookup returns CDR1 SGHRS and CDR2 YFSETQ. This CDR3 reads CASSLGGVGDEKLFF. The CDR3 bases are TGCGCCAGCAGCTTGGGGGGGGTTGGAGATGAAAAACTGTTTTTT.

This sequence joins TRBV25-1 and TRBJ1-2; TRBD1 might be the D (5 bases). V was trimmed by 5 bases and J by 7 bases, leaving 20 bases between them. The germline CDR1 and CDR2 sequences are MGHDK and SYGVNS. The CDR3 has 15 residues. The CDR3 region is CASSSLGEGLGGYTF. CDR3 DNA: TGTGCCAGCAGTTCCCTTGGGGAGGGACTAGGTGGCTACACCTTC.

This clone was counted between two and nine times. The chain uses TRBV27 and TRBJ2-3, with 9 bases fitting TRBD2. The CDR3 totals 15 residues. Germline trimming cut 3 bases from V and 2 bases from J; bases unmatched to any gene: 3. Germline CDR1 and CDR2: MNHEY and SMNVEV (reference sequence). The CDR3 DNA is TGTGCCAGCAGTTTGTCTAGCGGGATCACAGATACGCAGTATTTT. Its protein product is CASSLSSGITDTQYF.

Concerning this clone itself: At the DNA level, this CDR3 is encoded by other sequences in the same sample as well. The CDR3 DNA sequence: TGTGCCTGGAGTTCCGGTAGCAATCAGCCCCAGCATTTT. Translating it yields CAWSSGSNQPQHF. V and J are TRBV30 and TRBJ1-5; D remains ambiguous. This CDR3 has 13 residues. The germline gives CDR1 GTSNPN, CDR2 SVGIG (reference sequence). V was cut by 2 bases and J by 0 bases, with 5 bases left in between.

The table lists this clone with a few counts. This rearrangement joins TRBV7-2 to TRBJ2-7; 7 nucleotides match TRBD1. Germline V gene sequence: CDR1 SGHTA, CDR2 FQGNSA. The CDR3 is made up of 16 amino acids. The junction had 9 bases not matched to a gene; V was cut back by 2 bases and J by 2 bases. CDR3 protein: CASSLSRGHGTYEQYF. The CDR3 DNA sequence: TGTGCCAGCAGCTTATCGAGGGGGCATGGAACCTACGAGCAGTACTTC.

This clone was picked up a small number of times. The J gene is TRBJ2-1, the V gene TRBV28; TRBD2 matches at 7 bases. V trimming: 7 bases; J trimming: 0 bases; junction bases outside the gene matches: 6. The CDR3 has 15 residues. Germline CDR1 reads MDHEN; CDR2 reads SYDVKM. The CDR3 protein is CASNIAGSSYNEQFF. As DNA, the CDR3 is TGTGCCAGCAATATAGCGGGCAGCTCCTACAATGAGCAGTTCTTC.

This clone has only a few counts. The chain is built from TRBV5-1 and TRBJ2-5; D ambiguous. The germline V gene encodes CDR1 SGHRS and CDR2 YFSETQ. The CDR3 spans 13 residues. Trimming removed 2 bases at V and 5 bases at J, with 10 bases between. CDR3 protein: CASSFRPEETQYF. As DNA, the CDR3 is TGCGCCAGCAGCTTCCGGCCGGAGGAGACCCAGTACTTC.

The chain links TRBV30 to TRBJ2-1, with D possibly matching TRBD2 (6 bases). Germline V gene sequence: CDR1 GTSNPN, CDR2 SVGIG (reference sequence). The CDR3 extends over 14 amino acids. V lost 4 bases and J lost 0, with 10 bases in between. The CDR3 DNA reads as TGTGCCTGGAATTACGGGAGCTCCTACAATGAGCAGTTCTTC. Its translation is CAWNYGSSYNEQFF.

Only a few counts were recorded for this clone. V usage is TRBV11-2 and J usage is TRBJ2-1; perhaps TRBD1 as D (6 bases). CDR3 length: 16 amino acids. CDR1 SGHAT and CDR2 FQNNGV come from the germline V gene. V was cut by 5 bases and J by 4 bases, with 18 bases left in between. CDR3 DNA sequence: TGTGCCAGCAGCACATTAACAGGGCTGGCTTACAATGAGCAGTTCTTC. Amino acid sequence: CASSTLTGLAYNEQFF.

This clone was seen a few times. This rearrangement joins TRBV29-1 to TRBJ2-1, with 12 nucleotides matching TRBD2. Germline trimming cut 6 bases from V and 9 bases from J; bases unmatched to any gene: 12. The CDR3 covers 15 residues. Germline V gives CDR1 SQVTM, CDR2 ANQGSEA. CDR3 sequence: CSVYRLAGVTGEQFF. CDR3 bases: TGCAGCGTATATAGACTAGCGGGAGTTACGGGTGAGCAGTTCTTC.

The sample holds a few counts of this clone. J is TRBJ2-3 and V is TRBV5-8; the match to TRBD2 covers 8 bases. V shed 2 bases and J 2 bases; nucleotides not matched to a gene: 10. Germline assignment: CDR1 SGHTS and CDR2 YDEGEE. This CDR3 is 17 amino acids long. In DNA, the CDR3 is TGTGCCAGCAGCTTCCAGGCCACTAGCGGTGTCACAGATACGCAGTATTTT. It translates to CASSFQATSGVTDTQYF.

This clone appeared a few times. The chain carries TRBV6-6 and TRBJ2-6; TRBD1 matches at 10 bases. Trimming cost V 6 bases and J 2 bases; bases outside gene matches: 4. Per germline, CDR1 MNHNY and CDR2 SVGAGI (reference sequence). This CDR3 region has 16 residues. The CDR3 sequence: CASRTGQGAGANVLTF. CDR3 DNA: TGTGCCAGCAGAACCGGACAGGGGGCTGGGGCCAACGTCCTGACTTTC.

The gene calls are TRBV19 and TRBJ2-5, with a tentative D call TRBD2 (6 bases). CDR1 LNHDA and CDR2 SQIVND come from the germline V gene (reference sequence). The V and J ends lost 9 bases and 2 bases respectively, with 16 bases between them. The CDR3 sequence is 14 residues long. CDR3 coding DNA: TGTGCCAGCTCGAGAAGGGGAGGACAAGAGACCCAGTACTTC. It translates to CASSRRGGQETQYF.